Below are 4 T cell receptor beta chains sequenced from a single sample in a study of cytomegalovirus exposure and HLA in healthy donors (TCRdb year 2017). The protocol used for the library was the immunoSEQ multiplex PCR assay. For the multiplex PCR, a mixture combining 60 forward primers for TCR Vbeta segments and 13 reverse primers for TCR Jbeta segments was used. The immuneACCESS repertoire file appears here via TCRdb, limited to in-frame rearrangements. These files lack a portion of the clones; in checked studies, under half of the deficit traces to unresolved V genes, and the cause of the others is not known. The sample records 190,000 or so clones, around 86% of which are singletons. Of the sample, about 1.6% is held by the ten largest clones. The specimen sequenced was PBMCs. These receptors were obtained from a man aged 50-60 years in good health and CMV-seronegative.

The chain uses TRBV5-1 and TRBJ2-1; TRBD1 matches 7 bases. Germline values: CDR1 SGHRS, CDR2 YFSETQ. Trimming cost V 4 bases and J 6 bases; bases outside gene matches: 7. The CDR3 is made up of 14 amino acids. This chain's CDR3 is CASSLRTGSNEQFF. The CDR3 DNA reads as TGCGCCAGCAGCCTAAGGACAGGATCCAATGAGCAGTTCTTC.

The V gene is TRBV7-6, the J gene TRBJ1-1, with TRBD1 matching 7 bases. J was trimmed by 2 bases and V by 3 bases; bases with no gene match: 9. Germline loops: CDR1 SGHVS, CDR2 FNYEAQ. The CDR3 runs 16 residues. The CDR3 coding sequence is TGTGCCAGCAGCTTGGCCGGTGGACAGGCCAACACTGAAGCTTTCTTT. Translation: CASSLAGGQANTEAFF.

The chain recombines TRBV11-2 with TRBJ2-5; TRBD2 is a possible D gene (5 bases). V was cut by 2 bases and J by 4 bases, with 8 bases left in between. CDR3 length: 13 residues. Germline values: CDR1 SGHAT, CDR2 FQNNGV. DNA for the CDR3: TGTGCCAGCAGCTTAAGGAGGCGAGAGACCCAGTACTTC. Its protein is CASSLRRRETQYF.

About this clone: An end of the junction differs from the germline gene, which may be a read error. The chain links TRBV7-7 to TRBJ2-5; the match to TRBD2 covers 10 bases. The CDR3 contains 15 residues. Per the germline V gene, CDR1 is SSHAT and CDR2 is FNYEAQ (reference sequence). The CDR3 DNA reads as TGTGCTAGCAGCTTGGAGCGGGGGGGCCTGGAGACCCAGTACTTC. Amino acid sequence: CASSLERGGLETQYF.